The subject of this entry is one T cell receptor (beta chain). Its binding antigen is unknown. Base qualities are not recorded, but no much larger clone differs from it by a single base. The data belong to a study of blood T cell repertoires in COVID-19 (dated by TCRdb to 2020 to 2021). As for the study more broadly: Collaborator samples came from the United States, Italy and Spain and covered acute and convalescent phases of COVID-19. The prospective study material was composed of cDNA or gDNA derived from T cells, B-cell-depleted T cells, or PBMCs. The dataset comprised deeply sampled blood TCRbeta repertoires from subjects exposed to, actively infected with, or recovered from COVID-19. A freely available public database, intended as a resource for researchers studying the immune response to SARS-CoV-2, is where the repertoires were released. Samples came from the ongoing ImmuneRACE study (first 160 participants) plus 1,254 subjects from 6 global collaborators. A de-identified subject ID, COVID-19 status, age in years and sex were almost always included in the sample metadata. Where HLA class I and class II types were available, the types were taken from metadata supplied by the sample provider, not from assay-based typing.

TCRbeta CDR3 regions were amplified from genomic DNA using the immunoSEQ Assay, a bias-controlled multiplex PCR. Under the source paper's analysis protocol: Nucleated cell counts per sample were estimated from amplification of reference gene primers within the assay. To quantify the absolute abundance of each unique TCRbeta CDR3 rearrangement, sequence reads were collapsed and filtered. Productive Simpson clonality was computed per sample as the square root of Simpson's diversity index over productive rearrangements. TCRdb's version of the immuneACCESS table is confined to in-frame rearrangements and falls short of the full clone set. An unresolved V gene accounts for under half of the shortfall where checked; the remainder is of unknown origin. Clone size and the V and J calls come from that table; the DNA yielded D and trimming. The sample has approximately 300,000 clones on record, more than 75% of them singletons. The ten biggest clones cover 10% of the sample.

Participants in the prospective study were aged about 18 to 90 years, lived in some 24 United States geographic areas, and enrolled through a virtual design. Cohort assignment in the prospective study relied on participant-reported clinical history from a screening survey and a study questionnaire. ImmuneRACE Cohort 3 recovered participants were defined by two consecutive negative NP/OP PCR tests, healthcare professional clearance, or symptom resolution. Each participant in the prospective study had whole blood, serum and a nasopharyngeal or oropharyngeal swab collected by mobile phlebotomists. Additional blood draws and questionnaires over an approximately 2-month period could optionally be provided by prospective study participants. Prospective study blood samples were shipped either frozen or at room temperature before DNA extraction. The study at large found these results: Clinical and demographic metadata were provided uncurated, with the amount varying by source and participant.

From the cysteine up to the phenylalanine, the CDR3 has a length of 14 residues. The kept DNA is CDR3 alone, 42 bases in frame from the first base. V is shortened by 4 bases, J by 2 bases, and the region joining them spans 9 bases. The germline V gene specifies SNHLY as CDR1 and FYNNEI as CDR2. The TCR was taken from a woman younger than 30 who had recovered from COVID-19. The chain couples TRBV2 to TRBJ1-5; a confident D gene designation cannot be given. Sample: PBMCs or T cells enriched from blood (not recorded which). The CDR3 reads CASSGQARNQPQHF. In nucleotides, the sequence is TGTGCCAGCAGTGGGCAGGCTCGCAATCAGCCCCAGCATTTT.